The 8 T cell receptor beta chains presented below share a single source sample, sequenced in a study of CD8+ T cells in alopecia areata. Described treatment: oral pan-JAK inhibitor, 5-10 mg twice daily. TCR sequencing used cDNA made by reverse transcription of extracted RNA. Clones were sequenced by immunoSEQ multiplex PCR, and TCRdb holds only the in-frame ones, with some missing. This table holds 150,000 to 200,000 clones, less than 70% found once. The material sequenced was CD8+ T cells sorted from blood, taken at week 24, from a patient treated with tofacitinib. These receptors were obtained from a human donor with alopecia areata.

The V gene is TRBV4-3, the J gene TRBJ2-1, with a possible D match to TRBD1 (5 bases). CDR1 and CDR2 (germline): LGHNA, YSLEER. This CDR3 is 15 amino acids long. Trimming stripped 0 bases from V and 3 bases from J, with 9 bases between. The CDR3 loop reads CASSQDRVGYNEQFF. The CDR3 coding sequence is TGCGCCAGCAGCCAAGACAGGGTAGGCTACAATGAGCAGTTCTTC.

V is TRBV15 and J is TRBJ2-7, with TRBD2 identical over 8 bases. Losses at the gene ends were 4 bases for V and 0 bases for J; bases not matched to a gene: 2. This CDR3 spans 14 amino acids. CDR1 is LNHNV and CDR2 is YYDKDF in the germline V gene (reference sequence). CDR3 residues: CATSTGGGSYEQYF. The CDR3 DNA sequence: TGTGCCACCAGCACCGGGGGGGGCTCCTACGAGCAGTACTTC.

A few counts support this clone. CDR3 DNA sequence: TGTGCCAGACGTCCGGGACAGGGTTATTCACCCCTCCACTTT. The encoded protein is CARRPGQGYSPLHF. The chain recombines TRBV19 with TRBJ1-6; 9 positions match TRBD1. There are 14 residues in the CDR3. Germline V gene lookup returns CDR1 LNHDA and CDR2 SQIVND (reference sequence). Trimming cost V 9 bases and J 8 bases; bases outside gene matches: 8.

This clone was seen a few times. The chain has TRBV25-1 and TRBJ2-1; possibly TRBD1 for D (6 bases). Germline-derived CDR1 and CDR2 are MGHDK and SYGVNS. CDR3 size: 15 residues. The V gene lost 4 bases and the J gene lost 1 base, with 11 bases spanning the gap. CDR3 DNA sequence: TGTGCCAGCAGTGTGGTACAGGGTTCCTACAATGAGCAGTTCTTC. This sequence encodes CASSVVQGSYNEQFF.

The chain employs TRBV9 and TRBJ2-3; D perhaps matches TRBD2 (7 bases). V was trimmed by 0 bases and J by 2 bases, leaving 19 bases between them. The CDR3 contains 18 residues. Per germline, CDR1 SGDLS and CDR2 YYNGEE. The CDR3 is CASSVVDLSGGLTDTQYF. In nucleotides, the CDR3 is TGTGCCAGCAGCGTAGTAGATTTATCCGGGGGGCTCACAGATACGCAGTATTTT. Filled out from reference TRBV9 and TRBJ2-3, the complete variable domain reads DSGVTQTPKHLITATGQRVTLRCSPRSGDLSVYWYQQSLDQGLQFLIQYYNGEERAKGNILERFSAQQFPDLHSELNLSSLELGDSALYFCASSVVDLSGGLTDTQYFGPGTRLTVL.

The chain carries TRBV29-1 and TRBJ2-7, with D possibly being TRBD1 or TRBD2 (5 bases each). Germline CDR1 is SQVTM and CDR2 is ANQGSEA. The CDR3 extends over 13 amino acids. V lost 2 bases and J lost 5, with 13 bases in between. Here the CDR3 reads CSVEYAGADEQYF. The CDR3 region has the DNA TGCAGCGTTGAATATGCCGGGGCCGACGAGCAGTACTTC.

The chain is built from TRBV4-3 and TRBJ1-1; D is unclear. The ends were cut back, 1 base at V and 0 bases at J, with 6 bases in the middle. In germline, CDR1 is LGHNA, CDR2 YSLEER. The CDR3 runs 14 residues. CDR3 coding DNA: TGCGCCAGCAGCCAAGGGGCCATGAACACTGAAGCTTTCTTT. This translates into CASSQGAMNTEAFF.

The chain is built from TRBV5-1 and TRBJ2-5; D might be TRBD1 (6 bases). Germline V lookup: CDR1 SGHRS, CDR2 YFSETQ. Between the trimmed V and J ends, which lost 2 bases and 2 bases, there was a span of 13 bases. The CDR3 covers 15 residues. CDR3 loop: CASSLGQSVQETQYF. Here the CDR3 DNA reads TGCGCCAGCAGCTTAGGACAGTCGGTACAAGAGACCCAGTACTTC.